The rows below give T cell receptor beta chains drawn from one sample of a study of T cells in tuberculosis. Method: immunoSEQ multiplex PCR; TCRdb's copy keeps in-frame clones and lacks some. In the table there are over 25,000 clones, over 95% of which are singletons. The material sequenced was PBMCs. The receptors stem from a donor aged 5 to 30 with latent tuberculosis or without tuberculosis infection. The CDR3 runs from the conserved cysteine through the conserved F or W. The D gene is left open where the match is weak.

len,v_gene,d_gene,j_gene,CDR3aa,CDR3nt
16,TRBV18,-,TRBJ2-3,CASSPYLQEGTDTQYF,TGTGCCAGCTCACCATATCTCCAGGAAGGCACAGATACGCAGTATTTT
15,TRBV5-1,TRBD2,TRBJ2-1,CASSHPAGGYNEQFF,TGCGCCAGCAGCCACCCCGCGGGAGGCTACAATGAGCAGTTCTTC
17,TRBV14,TRBD2,TRBJ2-1,CASSQYTIAGGYNEQFF,TGTGCCAGCAGCCAATACACCATAGCGGGAGGATACAATGAGCAGTTCTTC
12,TRBV29-1,-,TRBJ1-2,CSVGAGSHGYTF,TGCAGCGTTGGGGCGGGATCTCACGGCTACACCTTC
12,TRBV21-1,-,TRBJ2-2,CASRGAVGLLFF,TGTGCCAGCAGGGGGGCGGTTGGGCTGCTGTTTTTT
15,TRBV2,-,TRBJ1-4,CASSEFRQGGEKLFF,TGTGCCAGCAGTGAATTCCGGCAGGGTGGAGAAAAACTGTTTTTT
13,TRBV27,-,TRBJ2-7,CASSPSGSYEQYF,TGTGCCAGCAGTCCATCCGGGTCTTACGAGCAGTACTTC
15,TRBV5-4,-,TRBJ1-3,CASSTAEDSGNTIYF,TGTGCCAGCAGCACCGCGGAGGACTCTGGAAACACCATATATTTT
17,TRBV5-6,-,TRBJ1-1,CASTTFKYDSMNTEAFF,TGTGCCAGCACTACCTTCAAATACGACAGCATGAACACTGAAGCTTTCTTT
14,TRBV6-1,-,TRBJ1-1,CASITYGGVTEAFF,TGTGCCAGCATTACCTATGGAGGGGTCACTGAAGCTTTCTTT
12,TRBV29-1,-,TRBJ1-2,CSVVARPWGYTF,TGCAGCGTTGTAGCGAGGCCCTGGGGCTACACCTTC
15,TRBV27,TRBD1,TRBJ2-7,CASSSTGTGSYEQYF,TGTGCCAGCAGTTCAACCGGGACAGGCTCCTACGAGCAGTACTTC
16,TRBV4-1,-,TRBJ2-1,CASSQEGGVSYNEQFF,TGCGCCAGCAGCCAAGAAGGGGGAGTATCCTACAATGAGCAGTTCTTC
17,TRBV9,-,TRBJ2-3,CASSVAPNPTTTDTQYF,TGTGCCAGCAGCGTAGCCCCGAACCCGACAACCACAGATACGCAGTATTTT
16,TRBV18,TRBD1,TRBJ1-5,CASSPYDTGGDQPQHF,TGTGCCAGCTCACCTTATGATACAGGGGGCGATCAGCCCCAGCATTTT
13,TRBV27,TRBD2,TRBJ2-7,CASSLGLAYEQYF,TGTGCCAGCAGTCTCGGACTAGCATACGAGCAGTACTTC